These T cell receptor beta chains were read from a single sample in a study of breast tumors, draining lymph nodes, adjacent tissues. TCRdb redid the calling of the multiplex PCR reads with MiXCR, one entry per CDR3 protein. The repertoire holds some 170,000 distinct CDR3 sequences, with about 34% as singletons. Sequenced material: axillary lymph node tissue. Receptors originate from a female donor with breast cancer. Some clones in this sample may be carry-over from other donors' samples. Each CDR3 is given with its conserved first and last residue. A D gene is named only where the DNA matches it firmly. Size is omitted from some rows. Given values are once, few, many or a class for expanded clones.

D,V,size,J,DNA,CDR3
TRBD1,TRBV27,many,TRBJ1-6,TGTGCCAGCAGGAACCTACAGGGGGCGGAATATAATTCACCCCTCCACTTT,CASRNLQGAEYNSPLHF
.,TRBV28,many,TRBJ2-2,TGTGCCAGCAGTTCCACCGGGGAGCTGTTTTTT,CASSSTGELFF
.,TRBV24-1,few,TRBJ2-7,TGTGCCACCAGTGATGGAGACGAGCAGTACTTC,CATSDGDEQYF
TRBD2,TRBV10-2,.,TRBJ2-1,TGCGCCATCGGGACTAGCGGGAGTACCTACAATGAGCAGTTCTTC,CAIGTSGSTYNEQFF
TRBD1,TRBV14,few,TRBJ2-7,TGTGCCAGCAGCCGACAGACAGGGGAATGGCCCTACTCCGAGCAGTACTTC,CASSRQTGEWPYSEQYF
.,TRBV20-1,many,TRBJ1-2,TGCAGTGCTACCCATCCCTTCGACTATGGCTACACCTTC,CSATHPFDYGYTF
.,TRBV4-1,many,TRBJ2-7,TGCGCCAGCAGCCAAGATTCGGATAGCGGCTACGAGCAGTACTTC,CASSQDSDSGYEQYF
TRBD1,TRBV18,many,TRBJ2-7,TGTGCCAGCTCACCACACAACAGGGGAGCCGAGCAGTACTTC,CASSPHNRGAEQYF
.,TRBV5-6,.,TRBJ2-7,TGTGCCAGCAGCTTGGTTGGGGGGCTGACCTCCTACGAGCAGTACTTC,CASSLVGGLTSYEQYF
.,TRBV29-1,.,TRBJ1-2,TGCAGCCCTGGGACCGAAGTCTATGGCTACACCTTC,CSPGTEVYGYTF
TRBD2,TRBV3-1,.,TRBJ2-5,TGTGCCAGCAGCCCCCCCCGGGTACTAGCGGGACAAGAGACCCAGTACTTC,CASSPPRVLAGQETQYF
TRBD1,TRBV30,many,TRBJ2-2,TGTGCCTGGAGCCGCGGGTGGGGACAGGGAAAAAAGGCCGGGGAGCTGTTTTTT,CAWSRGWGQGKKAGELFF
TRBD1,TRBV6-1,.,TRBJ1-3,TGTGCCAGCAGGGACAGGGGAGGAAACACCATATATTTT,CASRDRGGNTIYF
.,TRBV5-6,many,TRBJ2-7,TGTGCCAGCAGCTTGCGAGGGGTTTTCTCCGAGCAGTACTTC,CASSLRGVFSEQYF
TRBD2,TRBV11-2,.,TRBJ2-2,TGTGCCAGCAGCTTAGGTCGGGTCGGGAGGGCCAAGACCGGGGAGCTGTTTTTT,CASSLGRVGRAKTGELFF
TRBD2,TRBV27,many,TRBJ2-7,TGTGCCAGCAGTTCACTAGCGGGAGTATACGAGCAGTACTTC,CASSSLAGVYEQYF
.,TRBV19,many,TRBJ2-5,TGTGCCAGTAGCAAGAACAGGGACGGAAAAGAGACCCAGTACTTC,CASSKNRDGKETQYF
.,TRBV19,.,TRBJ2-4,TGTGCCAGTAGCCAGGGTCCGTCCAAAAACATTCAGTACTTC,CASSQGPSKNIQYF
TRBD2,TRBV5-1,many,TRBJ2-2,TGCGCCAGCAGCTTGACTAGCGGGTCTCCCGGGGAGCTGTTTTTT,CASSLTSGSPGELFF
.,TRBV30,.,TRBJ1-1,TGTGCCTGGCCGCCGGGTCGCTCCAACACTGAAGCTTTCTTT,CAWPPGRSNTEAFF
.,TRBV30,few,TRBJ2-6,TGTGCCTGGAGCTCGCCTCGCGCCCGGAGGTCTGGGGCCAACGTCCTGACTTTC,CAWSSPRARRSGANVLTF
.,TRBV12-3/TRBV12-4,many,TRBJ2-3,TGTGCCAGCAGTCTACCGGCCACAGATACGCAGTATTTT,CASSLPATDTQYF
.,TRBV24-1,once,TRBJ2-3,TGTGCCACCAGTGATCCCAAGGGCGAGGGGCAGGGTTCGAATGAGCAGTATTTT,CATSDPKGEGQGSNEQYF
.,TRBV4-3,many,TRBJ2-2,TGCGCCAGCAGCCAAGACGCCAGGCCAAACACCGGGGAGCTGTTTTTT,CASSQDARPNTGELFF
TRBD1,TRBV5-5,many,TRBJ2-2,TGTGCCAGCAGCCGGGACGGGACAGCCACCGGGGAGCTGTTTTTT,CASSRDGTATGELFF
.,TRBV7-9,many,TRBJ1-2,TGTGCCAGCAGCTCTAGGGTAGGGGATCGTTCTGGCTACCCCTTC,CASSSRVGDRSGYPF
.,TRBV13,once,TRBJ1-5,TGTGCCGGCAGTGCCTCCTTTACGAGGGGCAATCAGCCCCAGCATTTT,CAGSASFTRGNQPQHF